Shown below are 31 T cell receptor beta chains from a single sample sequenced in a study of CD8 T cells in ankylosing spondylitis. Their target antigens are unknown. Study-level findings and limits: Characteristic of ankylosing spondylitis blood, it appeared, was a TCR beta motif comprising about eight highly homologous variants.

TCRdb analysed the 5' RACE reads with MiXCR anew, one entry per CDR3 protein. The sample consists of 200,000 to 250,000 distinct CDR3 sequences, about 7.3% of them appearing once. The sample comprised blood, either unsorted or a sorted T cell fraction (not recorded which). The source of these receptors is a male donor with ankylosing spondylitis.

This clonotype was counted between two and nine times. This rearrangement joins TRBV12-3 or TRBV12-4 to TRBJ2-4; D may match TRBD1 or TRBD2 (5 bases each). CDR3 length: 16 residues. V lost 5 bases to trimming and J lost 0 bases, with 14 bases between them. CDR3 nucleotide sequence: TGTGCCAGCAGTCCCGACGGGGCGGGAGCCAAAAACATTCAGTACTTC. It yields the protein CASSPDGAGAKNIQYF.

At least ten counts were recorded for this clonotype. The genes are TRBV12-3 or TRBV12-4 and TRBJ1-5; 7 bases match TRBD1. Trimming cost V 5 bases and J 4 bases; bases outside gene matches: 5. There are 14 residues in the CDR3. The CDR3 spells CASSPDRLNQPQHF. Written as DNA, the CDR3 is TGTGCCAGCAGTCCGGACAGGTTGAATCAGCCCCAGCATTTT.

This chain connects TRBV7-2 to TRBJ1-2; 8 bases are a match to TRBD1. The V gene's germline CDR1 is SGHTA and CDR2 FQGNSA. Trimming at V came to 3 bases and at J to 4 bases, leaving 4 bases not matched to a gene. This CDR3 has 14 amino acids. CDR3 in amino acids: CASSFGTGSYGYTF. In nucleotides, the CDR3 is TGTGCCAGCAGCTTCGGGACAGGCAGCTATGGCTACACCTTC. The whole variable domain, remainder taken from reference TRBV7-2 and TRBJ1-2, is GAGVSQSPSNKVTEKGKDVELRCDPISGHTALYWYRQSLGQGLEFLIYFQGNSAPDKSGLPSDRFSAERTGGSVSTLTIQRTQQEDSAVYLCASSFGTGSYGYTFGSGTRLTVV.

The gene calls are TRBV5-5 and TRBJ2-7, with unresolved D. The CDR3 loop spans 13 amino acids. From germline, CDR1 is SGHKS and CDR2 YYEKEE (reference sequence). Trimming took 8 bases from V and 2 from J, leaving 14 bases between them. The CDR3 DNA is TGTGCCAGGAGCCTGGGGTCAACCTACGAGCAGTACTTC. This encodes CARSLGSTYEQYF.

This clonotype appeared many times. For the CDR3, the DNA is TGTGCCAGCAGGCAGACGAACACCGGGGAGCTGTTTTTT. Its protein is CASRQTNTGELFF. V gene TRBV6-1 combines with J gene TRBJ2-2, with no clear D. Trimming shortened V by 6 bases and J by 0 bases, and 5 bases separated the two germline ends. Germline V CDR1 and CDR2: MNHNS, SASEGT. This CDR3 comprises 13 residues.

This clonotype has at least ten counts. The rearrangement links TRBV12-3 or TRBV12-4 to TRBJ2-7; 7 bases are a match to TRBD1. This CDR3 has 14 residues. J was trimmed by 3 bases and V by 5 bases; bases with no gene match: 7. The CDR3 DNA follows: TGTGCCAGCAGTCCGACAGGGAACGGCTACGAGCAGTACTTC. Protein product: CASSPTGNGYEQYF.

The table lists this clonotype with many counts. The V call is TRBV27, the J call TRBJ2-7; D is perhaps TRBD1 (5 bases). The CDR3 loop spans 14 amino acids. Germline V gene data show CDR1 as MNHEY and CDR2 as SMNVEV (reference sequence). Trimming shortened V by 3 bases and J by 2 bases, and 11 bases separated the two germline ends. The CDR3 loop is CASSFGDSAYEQYF. The CDR3 DNA reads as TGTGCCAGCAGTTTCGGTGACAGCGCCTACGAGCAGTACTTC.

The chain has TRBV2 and TRBJ2-7; TRBD2 is a possible D gene (6 bases). V was shortened by 4 bases and J by 1 base, with 14 bases between the two germline ends. The CDR3 is 15 residues long. Germline lookup yields CDR1 SNHLY and CDR2 FYNNEI. CDR3 sequence reads: CASSGPARGSYEQYF. The CDR3 region has the DNA TGTGCCAGCAGTGGTCCGGCGCGGGGTTCCTACGAGCAGTACTTC.

The CDR3, as DNA: TGCAGCGTTGAAGAATACCAGGCTCACTATGGCTACACCTTC. Residues: CSVEEYQAHYGYTF. This rearrangement joins TRBV29-1 to TRBJ1-2; D is unresolved. The CDR3 has 14 residues. In germline, CDR1 is SQVTM, CDR2 ANQGSEA. Between the trimmed V and J ends, which lost 0 bases and 3 bases, there was a span of 11 bases.

This clonotype was counted a few times. V gene TRBV4-1 combines with J gene TRBJ1-3, with a possible D match to TRBD1 (6 bases). Germline V lookup: CDR1 MGHRA, CDR2 YSYEKL. With 1 base removed from V and 0 bases from J, the gap between germline ends came to 13 bases. The CDR3 covers 17 residues. CDR3 in DNA: TGCGCCAGCAGCCAAGTACAGGGATTCTTCTCTGGAAACACCATATATTTT. This sequence encodes CASSQVQGFFSGNTIYF.

In its sample, this clonotype was seen a few times. The chain recombines TRBV6-5 with TRBJ1-1; 8 nucleotides agree with TRBD1. Germline CDR1 MNHEY, CDR2 SVGAGI. V shed 1 base and J 2 bases; nucleotides not matched to a gene: 6. This CDR3 contains 16 residues. The CDR3 DNA sequence: TGTGCCAGCAGTTACTTGACAGGGGCGATCAACACTGAAGCTTTCTTT. Its translation: CASSYLTGAINTEAFF.

At least ten counts were recorded for this clonotype. The chain is built from TRBV4-3 and TRBJ2-7, with D tentatively TRBD1 (5 bases). The CDR3 contains 13 residues. Trimming shortened V by 4 bases and J by 3 bases, and 10 bases separated the two germline ends. The germline CDR1 and CDR2 sequences are LGHNA and YSLEER. CDR3: CASSPGMDYEQYF. CDR3 sequence (DNA): TGCGCCAGCAGCCCAGGGATGGACTACGAGCAGTACTTC.

This clonotype appeared a few times. The chain carries TRBV4-3 and TRBJ1-2; D is uncertain. CDR3 length: 16 residues. In germline, CDR1 is LGHNA, CDR2 YSLEER. V was pared by 0 bases and J by 8 bases, with 19 bases between. The CDR3 here is CASSQDRVQEVGGYTF. The CDR3 DNA is TGCGCCAGCAGCCAAGACCGCGTTCAGGAGGTGGGGGGCTACACCTTC.

This clonotype was seen many times. This chain connects TRBV6-4 to TRBJ2-1, with no clear D. The germline V gene has CDR1 MRHNA and CDR2 SNTAGT. This CDR3 region has 17 residues. Trimming stripped 2 bases from V and 0 bases from J, with 14 bases between. The CDR3 sequence is CASSDGSGPYSYNEQFF. The CDR3 DNA follows: TGTGCCAGCAGTGACGGTTCGGGCCCTTACTCCTACAATGAGCAGTTCTTC.

This clonotype was picked up many times. This chain uses TRBV4-3 with TRBJ2-2; D possibly corresponds to TRBD2 (6 bases). V was shortened by 1 base and J by 2 bases, with 11 bases between the two germline ends. The CDR3 has 16 residues. The germline V gene has CDR1 LGHNA and CDR2 YSLEER. In nucleotides, the CDR3 is TGCGCCAGCAGCCAAGTCTTGGGAGGCAACACCGGGGAGCTGTTTTTT. Translated: CASSQVLGGNTGELFF.

This clonotype was found a few times. This chain joins TRBV19 and TRBJ2-3; TRBD2 agrees at 7 bases. Germline V gene data show CDR1 as LNHDA and CDR2 as SQIVND (reference sequence). Trimming cost V 6 bases and J 5 bases; bases outside gene matches: 8. The CDR3 has 14 residues. CDR3 region: CASSLTPGGDTQYF. As DNA, the CDR3 is TGTGCCAGTAGCTTGACCCCGGGGGGAGATACGCAGTATTTT.

The gene calls are TRBV15 and TRBJ2-1; D gene uncertain. In germline, CDR1 is LNHNV, CDR2 YYDKDF (reference sequence). The CDR3 has 13 amino acids. Trimming pared 4 bases from V and 8 bases from J, leaving 12 bases between. For the CDR3, the DNA is TGTGCCACCAGCATTATAAAAGTGGATGAGCAGTTCTTC. It yields the protein CATSIIKVDEQFF.

At least ten counts were recorded for this clonotype. The gene calls are TRBV7-9 and TRBJ2-1; D is perhaps TRBD2 (5 bases). The CDR3 is 17 amino acids. Germline values: CDR1 SEHNR, CDR2 FQNEAQ (reference sequence). V gave up 4 bases and J gave up 0 bases, with 16 bases separating them. The CDR3 coding sequence is TGTGCCAGCAGCTCCTCTCTCACCGAGGGCTCCTACAATGAGCAGTTCTTC. Protein: CASSSSLTEGSYNEQFF.

V usage is TRBV7-2 and J usage is TRBJ2-7; perhaps TRBD2 as D (6 bases). Germline CDR1 SGHTA, CDR2 FQGNSA. This CDR3 is 15 amino acids long. Trimming cost V 5 bases and J 4 bases, with 18 bases left between them. CDR3 residues: CASSTGGGQLYEQYF. The CDR3 DNA sequence: TGTGCCAGCAGCACCGGGGGTGGGCAGCTTTACGAGCAGTACTTC.

Only a few counts were recorded for this clonotype. The chain couples TRBV6-5 to TRBJ2-7; D possibly uses TRBD1 or TRBD2 (5 bases each). This CDR3 spans 14 amino acids. Per the germline V gene, CDR1 is MNHEY and CDR2 is SVGAGI. The V end lost 3 bases, the J end lost 7 bases, and 16 bases lay between the germline ends. The CDR3 DNA follows: TGTGCCAGCAGTTATGGGACGCCGGGGAATGAGCAGTACTTC. It translates to CASSYGTPGNEQYF.

The sample holds many counts of this clonotype. The rearrangement links TRBV18 to TRBJ2-3; the match to TRBD2 covers 8 bases. Trimming cost V 4 bases and J 1 base; bases outside gene matches: 7. Germline V lookup: CDR1 KGHSH, CDR2 LQKENI. This CDR3 has 16 residues. The CDR3 is CASSHQPAGGTDTQYF. DNA for the CDR3: TGTGCCAGCTCACATCAACCAGCGGGGGGCACAGATACGCAGTATTTT.

This clonotype was detected a few times. The genes are TRBV6-5 and TRBJ1-4, with D possibly TRBD1 on 5 matching bases. Per germline, CDR1 MNHEY and CDR2 SVGAGI. V lost 4 bases and J 8 bases, leaving 26 bases between the germline ends. The CDR3 is made up of 18 amino acids. This CDR3 is CASSWGFSKELQREKLFF. The CDR3 DNA is TGTGCCAGCAGTTGGGGGTTCTCGAAGGAGCTTCAAAGGGAAAAACTGTTTTTT.

This clonotype was counted at least ten times. The V call is TRBV7-6, the J call TRBJ2-5; 7 bases match TRBD1. This CDR3 region has 17 residues. J was trimmed by 1 base and V by 3 bases; bases with no gene match: 11. Germline CDR1 reads SGHVS; CDR2 reads FNYEAQ. As DNA, the CDR3 is TGTGCCAGCAGCTTTATTGTTCCGGACAGGCTCCAAGAGACCCAGTACTTC. Residues: CASSFIVPDRLQETQYF.

This sequence joins TRBV7-2 and TRBJ1-5, with D possibly being TRBD1 (6 bases). This CDR3 has 13 residues. CDR1 and CDR2 (germline): SGHTA, FQGNSA. V was trimmed by 5 bases and J by 5 bases, leaving 10 bases between them. The CDR3 DNA follows: TGTGCCAGCAGCGCACAGGGTTATCAGCCCCAGCATTTT. Its protein product is CASSAQGYQPQHF.

This clonotype has ten or more counts. The J gene is TRBJ1-1, the V gene TRBV15; 8 nucleotides match TRBD1. The CDR3 loop spans 17 amino acids. Germline lookup yields CDR1 LNHNV and CDR2 YYDKDF (reference sequence). V shed 2 bases and J 4 bases; nucleotides not matched to a gene: 12. CDR3 bases: TGTGCCACCAGCAGACATCGGAGGGACAGGACTTTCACTGAAGCTTTCTTT. Encoded protein: CATSRHRRDRTFTEAFF.

In this sample, this clonotype turned up a few times. The chain is built from TRBV20-1 and TRBJ2-7; TRBD2 matches 10 bases. This CDR3 has 15 residues. Germline V gene data show CDR1 as DFQATT and CDR2 as SNEGSKA (reference sequence). V was clipped by 1 base and J by 7 bases; unmatched bases: 10. The CDR3 coding sequence is TGCAGTGCTAGAGTAGGCGCTAGCGGGGGCTTGGAGCAGTACTTC. It translates to CSARVGASGGLEQYF.

This clonotype was seen many times. The chain has TRBV29-1 and TRBJ1-1, with 12 bases fitting TRBD1. With 7 bases clipped from V and 6 bases from J, the junction kept 12 bases outside the gene matches. The CDR3 extends over 15 amino acids. The germline V gene has CDR1 SQVTM and CDR2 ANQGSEA. CDR3 DNA sequence: TGCAGCGGGACGCAGGGGACAGGGGGCTTGGCTGAAGCTTTCTTT. Its protein product is CSGTQGTGGLAEAFF.

This clonotype appeared many times. The CDR3 protein is CASSYLGTGDWETQYF. The CDR3 DNA sequence: TGTGCCAGCAGTTACTTGGGGACAGGGGATTGGGAGACCCAGTACTTC. The rearrangement links TRBV6-2 or TRBV6-3 to TRBJ2-5; 10 bases fit TRBD1. Germline CDR1 reads MNHEY; CDR2 reads SVGEGT. The CDR3 contains 16 residues. Trimming took 1 base from V and 5 from J; bases not matched to a gene: 7.

This clonotype was counted between two and nine times. The CDR3 DNA follows: TGTGCCAGCAGCTTAGGACAGTCCAGCACAGATACGCAGTATTTT. Amino acids: CASSLGQSSTDTQYF. V gene TRBV7-9 combines with J gene TRBJ2-3, with D possibly TRBD1 on 5 matching bases. Germline CDR1 reads SEHNR; CDR2 reads FQNEAQ (reference sequence). This CDR3 is built from 15 residues. V gave up 1 base and J gave up 0 bases, with 8 bases separating them.

This clonotype has at least ten counts. Here the CDR3 DNA reads TGTGCCATCAGTGAGGGACAGGGTCTGTACGAGCAGTACTTC. Its protein product is CAISEGQGLYEQYF. This chain links TRBV10-3 with TRBJ2-7; 8 bases match TRBD1. CDR1 is ENHRY and CDR2 is SYGVKD in the germline V gene. Trimming cost V 2 bases and J 4 bases; bases outside gene matches: 4. The CDR3 covers 14 residues.

In this sample, this clonotype turned up many times. This chain links TRBV20-1 with TRBJ2-4; D perhaps matches TRBD1 (5 bases). V was clipped by 1 base and J by 9 bases, with 13 bases between them. The CDR3 has 13 residues. CDR1 DFQATT and CDR2 SNEGSKA come from the germline V gene (reference sequence). CDR3 sequence (DNA): TGCAGTGCTAGAGCCGACAGCAGTGCCATTCAGTACTTC. Translating it yields CSARADSSAIQYF.